Listed below are T cell receptor beta chains from one sample, sequenced in a study of radiotherapy plus CTLA-4 blockade in lung cancer. Here immunoSEQ multiplex PCR was the method, and the copy in TCRdb shows in-frame clones only, minus some. The table records tens of thousands of clones, around 77% of them present only once. Sample: peripheral blood, taken from a patient treated with radiotherapy plus ipilimumab. All receptors come from a human donor with non-small cell lung cancer who had stable disease on radiotherapy plus ipilimumab. CDR3s include the opening cysteine and the closing phenylalanine or tryptophan. Fields, in order: clone size, V gene, J gene, D gene, CDR3 protein, CDR3 DNA. The D gene is left open where the match is weak. Only part of the rows carry a size: once, few, many, or a class if the clone is expanded.

clone_size: -
v_call: TRBV27
j_call: TRBJ2-4
d_call: TRBD2
cdr3_aa: CASSFRLAGGDVKNIQYF
cdr3_nt: TGTGCCAGCAGTTTCCGACTAGCGGGGGGGGATGTCAAAAACATTCAGTACTTC

clone_size: -
v_call: TRBV6-1
j_call: TRBJ1-3
d_call: -
cdr3_aa: CASGQGHSGNTIYF
cdr3_nt: TGTGCCAGCGGGCAGGGCCACTCTGGAAACACCATATATTTT

clone_size: -
v_call: TRBV18
j_call: TRBJ1-1
d_call: -
cdr3_aa: CASSPPGVFWENEAFF
cdr3_nt: TGTGCCAGCTCACCACCCGGGGTTTTTTGGGAAAATGAAGCTTTCTTT

clone_size: -
v_call: TRBV4-1
j_call: TRBJ2-1
d_call: TRBD1
cdr3_aa: CASSQVGQGNEQFF
cdr3_nt: TGCGCCAGCAGCCAAGTGGGACAGGGGAATGAGCAGTTCTTC

clone_size: -
v_call: TRBV10-2
j_call: TRBJ1-5
d_call: TRBD1
cdr3_aa: CASSEFGQGVLGQPQHF
cdr3_nt: TGCGCCAGCAGTGAGTTCGGACAGGGCGTTTTGGGTCAGCCCCAGCATTTT

clone_size: -
v_call: TRBV7-8
j_call: TRBJ2-1
d_call: -
cdr3_aa: CASSRSPRSYNEQFF
cdr3_nt: TGTGCCAGCAGTCGATCCCCCAGGTCCTACAATGAGCAGTTCTTC

clone_size: -
v_call: TRBV2
j_call: TRBJ1-5
d_call: -
cdr3_aa: CASSPDSHSNQPQHF
cdr3_nt: TGTGCCAGCAGTCCCGACAGCCACAGCAATCAGCCCCAGCATTTT

clone_size: -
v_call: TRBV27
j_call: TRBJ1-5
d_call: -
cdr3_aa: CASSSKTGFGQPQHF
cdr3_nt: TGTGCCAGCAGTTCAAAAACAGGGTTTGGTCAGCCCCAGCATTTT

clone_size: once
v_call: TRBV19
j_call: TRBJ1-1
d_call: -
cdr3_aa: CASSIVSGVEAFF
cdr3_nt: TGTGCCAGTAGTATAGTTTCGGGGGTCGAAGCTTTCTTT

clone_size: -
v_call: TRBV2
j_call: TRBJ2-1
d_call: TRBD1
cdr3_aa: CASSLRQGAVNEQFF
cdr3_nt: TGTGCCAGCAGCCTGAGACAGGGGGCTGTCAATGAGCAGTTCTTC

clone_size: few
v_call: TRBV5-5
j_call: TRBJ1-1
d_call: -
cdr3_aa: CASAPMNTEAFF
cdr3_nt: TGTGCCAGCGCCCCGATGAACACTGAAGCTTTCTTT

clone_size: -
v_call: TRBV19
j_call: TRBJ1-6
d_call: -
cdr3_aa: CASSIGGAGIQFNSPLHF
cdr3_nt: TGTGCCAGTAGTATAGGCGGAGCAGGAATTCAATTCAATTCACCCCTCCACTTT

clone_size: -
v_call: TRBV6-1
j_call: TRBJ1-4
d_call: -
cdr3_aa: CASSETGKNEKLFF
cdr3_nt: TGTGCCAGCAGTGAGACAGGAAAAAATGAAAAACTGTTTTTT

clone_size: -
v_call: TRBV4-3
j_call: TRBJ2-2
d_call: -
cdr3_aa: CASSQEDRGLSRRELFF
cdr3_nt: TGCGCCAGCAGCCAAGAAGACCGGGGGCTGAGTAGGAGGGAGCTGTTTTTT

clone_size: once
v_call: TRBV6-1
j_call: TRBJ2-1
d_call: -
cdr3_aa: CASSFLHNEQFF
cdr3_nt: TGTGCCAGCAGCTTCCTACACAATGAGCAGTTCTTC

clone_size: -
v_call: TRBV6-4
j_call: TRBJ1-2
d_call: TRBD1
cdr3_aa: CASSNSAGRTGEKNYGYTF
cdr3_nt: TGTGCCAGCAGTAATAGCGCAGGACGGACAGGGGAGAAAAACTATGGCTACACCTTC